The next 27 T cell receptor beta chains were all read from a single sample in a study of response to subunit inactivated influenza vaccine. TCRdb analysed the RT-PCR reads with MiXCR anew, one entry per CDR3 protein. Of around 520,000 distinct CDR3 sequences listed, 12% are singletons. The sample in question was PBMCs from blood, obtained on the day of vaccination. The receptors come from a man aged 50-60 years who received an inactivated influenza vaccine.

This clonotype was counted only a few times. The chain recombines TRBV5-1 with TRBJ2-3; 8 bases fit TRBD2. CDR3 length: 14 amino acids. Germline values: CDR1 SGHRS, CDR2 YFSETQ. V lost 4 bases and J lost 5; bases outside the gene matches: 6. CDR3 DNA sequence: TGCGCCAGCAGCCTCGGGGGGGGAATAGATACGCAGTATTTT. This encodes CASSLGGGIDTQYF.

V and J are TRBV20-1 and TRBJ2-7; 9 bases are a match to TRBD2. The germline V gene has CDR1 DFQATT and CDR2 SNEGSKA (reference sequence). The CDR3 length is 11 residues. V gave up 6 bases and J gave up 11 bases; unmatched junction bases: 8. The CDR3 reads CSADVAGEKYF. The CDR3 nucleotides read TGCAGTGCCGACGTAGCGGGGGAAAAGTACTTC.

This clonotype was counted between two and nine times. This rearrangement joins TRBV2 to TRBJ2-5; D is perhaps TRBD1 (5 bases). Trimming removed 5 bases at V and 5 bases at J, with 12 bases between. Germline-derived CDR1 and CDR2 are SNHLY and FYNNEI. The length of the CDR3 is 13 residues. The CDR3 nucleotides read TGTGCCAGCAGTACCCTTCAGGGTGAGACCCAGTACTTC. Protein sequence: CASSTLQGETQYF. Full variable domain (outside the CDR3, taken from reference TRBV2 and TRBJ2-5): EPEVTQTPSHQVTQMGQEVILRCVPISNHLYFYWYRQILGQKVEFLVSFYNNEISEKSEIFDDQFSVERPDGSNFTLKIRSTKLEDSAMYFCASSTLQGETQYFGPGTRLLVL.

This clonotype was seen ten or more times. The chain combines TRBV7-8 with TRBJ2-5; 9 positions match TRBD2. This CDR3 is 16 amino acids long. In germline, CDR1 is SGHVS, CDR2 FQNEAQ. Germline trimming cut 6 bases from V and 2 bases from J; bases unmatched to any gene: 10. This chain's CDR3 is CASRVGRGGRQETQYF. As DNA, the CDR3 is TGTGCCAGCAGGGTAGGGCGGGGGGGCCGGCAAGAGACCCAGTACTTC.

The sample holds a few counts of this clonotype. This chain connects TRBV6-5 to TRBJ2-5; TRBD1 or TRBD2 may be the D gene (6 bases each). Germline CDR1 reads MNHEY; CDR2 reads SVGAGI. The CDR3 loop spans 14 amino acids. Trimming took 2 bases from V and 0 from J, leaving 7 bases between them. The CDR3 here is CASSYGGHQETQYF. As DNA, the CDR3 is TGTGCCAGCAGTTACGGGGGGCACCAAGAGACCCAGTACTTC.

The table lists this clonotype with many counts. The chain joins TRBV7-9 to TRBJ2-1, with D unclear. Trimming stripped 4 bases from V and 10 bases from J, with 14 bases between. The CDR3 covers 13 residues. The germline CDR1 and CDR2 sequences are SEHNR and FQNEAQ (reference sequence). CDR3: CASSYHAPEEQFF. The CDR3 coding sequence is TGTGCCAGCAGCTACCACGCGCCCGAGGAGCAGTTCTTC.

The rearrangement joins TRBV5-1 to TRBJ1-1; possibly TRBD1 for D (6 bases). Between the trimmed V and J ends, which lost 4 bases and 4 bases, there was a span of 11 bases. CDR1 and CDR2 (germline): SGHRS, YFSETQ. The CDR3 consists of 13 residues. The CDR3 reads CASSTPGVTEAFF. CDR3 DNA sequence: TGCGCCAGCAGCACGCCAGGGGTCACTGAAGCTTTCTTT.

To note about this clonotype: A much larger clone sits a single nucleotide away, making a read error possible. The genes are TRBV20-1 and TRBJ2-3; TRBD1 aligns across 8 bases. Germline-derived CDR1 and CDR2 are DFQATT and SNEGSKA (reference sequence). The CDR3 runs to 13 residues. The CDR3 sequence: CSGRTGSTDTRYF. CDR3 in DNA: TGCAGTGGAAGGACAGGGAGCACAGATACGCGGTATTTT.

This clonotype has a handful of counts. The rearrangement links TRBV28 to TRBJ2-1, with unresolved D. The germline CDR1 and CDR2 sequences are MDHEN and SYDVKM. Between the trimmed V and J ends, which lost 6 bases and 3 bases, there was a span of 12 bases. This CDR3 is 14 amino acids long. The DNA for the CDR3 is TGTGCCAGCAGGTCCCTGGCCTTCTACAATGAGCAGTTCTTC. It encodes CASRSLAFYNEQFF.

CDR3 sequence reads: CASRSGLAGGTQYF. The CDR3 DNA is TGTGCCAGCAGATCCGGACTAGCGGGGGGGACCCAGTACTTC. The chain carries TRBV12-3 or TRBV12-4 and TRBJ2-5; 14 positions match TRBD2. V trimming: 6 bases; J trimming: 7 bases; junction bases outside the gene matches: 4. The CDR3 is 14 amino acids.

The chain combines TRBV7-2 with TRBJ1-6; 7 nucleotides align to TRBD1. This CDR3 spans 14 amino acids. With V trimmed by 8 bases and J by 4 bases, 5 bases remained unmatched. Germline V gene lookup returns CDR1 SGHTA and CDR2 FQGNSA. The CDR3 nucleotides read TGTGCCAGCTGGAGGGGACAGTATAATTCACCCCTCCACTTT. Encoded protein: CASWRGQYNSPLHF. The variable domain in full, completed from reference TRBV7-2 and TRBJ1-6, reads GAGVSQSPSNKVTEKGKDVELRCDPISGHTALYWYRQSLGQGLEFLIYFQGNSAPDKSGLPSDRFSAERTGGSVSTLTIQRTQQEDSAVYLCASWRGQYNSPLHFGNGTRLTVT.

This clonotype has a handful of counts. Here the CDR3 reads CASSPYYGVQDTQYF. DNA for the CDR3: TGTGCCAGCAGCCCATACTACGGAGTGCAAGATACGCAGTATTTT. J is TRBJ2-3 and V is TRBV7-2; D uncertain. Germline CDR1 reads SGHTA; CDR2 reads FQGNSA. V was trimmed by 5 bases and J by 5 bases, leaving 17 bases between them. The CDR3 length is 15 residues.

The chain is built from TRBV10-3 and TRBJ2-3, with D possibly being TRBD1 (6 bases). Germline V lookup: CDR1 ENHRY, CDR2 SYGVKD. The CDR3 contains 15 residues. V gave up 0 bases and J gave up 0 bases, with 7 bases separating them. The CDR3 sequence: CAISESTGSTDTQYF. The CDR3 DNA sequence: TGTGCCATCAGTGAGTCAACAGGGAGCACAGATACGCAGTATTTT.

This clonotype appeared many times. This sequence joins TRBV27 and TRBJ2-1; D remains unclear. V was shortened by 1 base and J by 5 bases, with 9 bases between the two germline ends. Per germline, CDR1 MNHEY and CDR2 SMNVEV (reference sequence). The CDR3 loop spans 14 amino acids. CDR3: CASSLLNSHNEQFF. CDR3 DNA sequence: TGTGCCAGCAGTTTATTGAACAGTCACAATGAGCAGTTCTTC.

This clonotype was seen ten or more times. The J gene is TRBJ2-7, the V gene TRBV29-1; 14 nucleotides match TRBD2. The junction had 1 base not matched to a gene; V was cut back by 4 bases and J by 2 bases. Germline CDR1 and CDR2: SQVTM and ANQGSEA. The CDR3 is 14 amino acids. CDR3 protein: CSVGGLAGAYEQYF. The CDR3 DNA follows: TGCAGCGTTGGGGGACTAGCGGGAGCCTACGAGCAGTACTTC.

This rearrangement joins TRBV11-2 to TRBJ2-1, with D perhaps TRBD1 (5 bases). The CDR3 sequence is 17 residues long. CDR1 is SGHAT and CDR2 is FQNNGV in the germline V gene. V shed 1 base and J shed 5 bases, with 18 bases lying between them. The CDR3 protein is CASSLVFSRQLDNEQFF. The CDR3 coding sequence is TGTGCCAGCAGCTTAGTGTTTAGTAGACAGTTAGACAATGAGCAGTTCTTC. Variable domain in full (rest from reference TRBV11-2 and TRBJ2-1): EAGVAQSPRYKIIEKRQSVAFWCNPISGHATLYWYQQILGQGPKLLIQFQNNGVVDDSQLPKDRFSAERLKGVDSTLKIQPAKLEDSAVYLCASSLVFSRQLDNEQFFGPGTRLTVL.

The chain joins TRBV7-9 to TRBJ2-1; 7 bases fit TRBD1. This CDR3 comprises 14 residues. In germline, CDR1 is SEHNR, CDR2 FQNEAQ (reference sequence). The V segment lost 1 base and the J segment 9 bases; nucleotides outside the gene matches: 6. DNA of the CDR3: TGTGCCAGCAGCTTAGGACAGGGAATTTCTGAGCAGTTCTTC. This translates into CASSLGQGISEQFF. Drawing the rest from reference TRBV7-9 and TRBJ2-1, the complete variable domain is DTGVSQNPRHKITKRGQNVTFRCDPISEHNRLYWYRQTLGQGPEFLTYFQNEAQLEKSRLLSDRFSAERPKGSFSTLEIQRTEQGDSAMYLCASSLGQGISEQFFGPGTRLTVL.

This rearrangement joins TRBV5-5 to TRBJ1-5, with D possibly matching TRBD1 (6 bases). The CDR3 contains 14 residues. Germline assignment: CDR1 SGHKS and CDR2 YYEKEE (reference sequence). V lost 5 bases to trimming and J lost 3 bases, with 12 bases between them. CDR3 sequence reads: CASRAAGANQPQHF. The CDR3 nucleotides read TGTGCCAGCAGGGCGGCGGGGGCCAATCAGCCCCAGCATTTT.

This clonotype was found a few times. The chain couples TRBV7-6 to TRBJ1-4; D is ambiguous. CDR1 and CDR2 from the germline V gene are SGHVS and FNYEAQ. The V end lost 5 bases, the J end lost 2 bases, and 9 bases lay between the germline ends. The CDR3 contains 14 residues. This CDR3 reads CASSQDGTNEKLFF. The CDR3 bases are TGTGCCAGCAGCCAGGACGGTACTAATGAAAAACTGTTTTTT.

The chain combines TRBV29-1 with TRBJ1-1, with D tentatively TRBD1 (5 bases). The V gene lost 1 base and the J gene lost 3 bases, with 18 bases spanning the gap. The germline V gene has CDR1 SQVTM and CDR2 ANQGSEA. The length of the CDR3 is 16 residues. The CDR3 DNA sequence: TGCAGCGTTGAAGCTTCATCCAAGGGAGGGGACACTGAAGCTTTCTTT. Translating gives CSVEASSKGGDTEAFF.

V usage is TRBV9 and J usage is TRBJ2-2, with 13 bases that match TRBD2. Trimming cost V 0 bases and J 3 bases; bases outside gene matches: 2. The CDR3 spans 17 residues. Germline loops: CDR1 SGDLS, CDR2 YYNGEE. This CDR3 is CASSVETSGGYTGELFF. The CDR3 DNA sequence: TGTGCCAGCAGCGTAGAGACTAGCGGGGGGTACACCGGGGAGCTGTTTTTT.

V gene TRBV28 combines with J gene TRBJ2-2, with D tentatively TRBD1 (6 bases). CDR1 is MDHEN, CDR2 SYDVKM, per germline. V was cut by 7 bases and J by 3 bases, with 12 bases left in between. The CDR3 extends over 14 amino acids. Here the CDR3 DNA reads TGTGCCAGCACATATACAGGGTACACCGGGGAGCTGTTTTTT. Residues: CASTYTGYTGELFF. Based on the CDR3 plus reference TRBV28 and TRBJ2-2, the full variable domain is DVKVTQSSRYLVKRTGEKVFLECVQDMDHENMFWYRQDPGLGLRLIYFSYDVKMKEKGDIPEGYSVSREKKERFSLILESASTNQTSMYLCASTYTGYTGELFFGEGSRLTVL.

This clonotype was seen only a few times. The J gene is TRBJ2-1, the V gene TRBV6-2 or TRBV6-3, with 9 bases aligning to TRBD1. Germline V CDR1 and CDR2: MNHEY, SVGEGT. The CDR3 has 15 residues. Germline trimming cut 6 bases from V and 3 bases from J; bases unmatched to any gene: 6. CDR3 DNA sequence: TGTGCCAGCAGGGTTACAGGGGGCTTCTACAATGAGCAGTTCTTC. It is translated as CASRVTGGFYNEQFF.

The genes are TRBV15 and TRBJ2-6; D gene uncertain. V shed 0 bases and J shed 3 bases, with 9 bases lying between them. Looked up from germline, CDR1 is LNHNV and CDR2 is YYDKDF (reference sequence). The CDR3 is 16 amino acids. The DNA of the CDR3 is TGTGCCACCAGCAGAGAATCGGGCTTTGGGGCCAACGTCCTGACTTTC. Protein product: CATSRESGFGANVLTF.

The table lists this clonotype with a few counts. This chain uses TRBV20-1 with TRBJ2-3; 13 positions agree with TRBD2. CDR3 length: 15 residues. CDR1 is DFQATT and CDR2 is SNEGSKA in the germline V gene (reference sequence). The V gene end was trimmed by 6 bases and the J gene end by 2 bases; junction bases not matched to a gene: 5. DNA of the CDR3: TGCAGTGCCAAGGGACTAGCGGGGTACACAGATACGCAGTATTTT. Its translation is CSAKGLAGYTDTQYF.

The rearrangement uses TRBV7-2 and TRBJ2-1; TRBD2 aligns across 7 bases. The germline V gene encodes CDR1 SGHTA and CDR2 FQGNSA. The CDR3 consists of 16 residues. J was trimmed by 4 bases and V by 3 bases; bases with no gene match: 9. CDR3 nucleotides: TGTGCCAGCAGCTTCAGACCTAGCGGTCCTTACAATGAGCAGTTCTTC. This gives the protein CASSFRPSGPYNEQFF.

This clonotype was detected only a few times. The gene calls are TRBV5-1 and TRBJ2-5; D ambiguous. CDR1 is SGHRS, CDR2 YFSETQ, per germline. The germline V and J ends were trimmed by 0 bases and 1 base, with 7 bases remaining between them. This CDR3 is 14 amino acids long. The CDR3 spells CASSLEDPQETQYF. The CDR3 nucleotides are TGCGCCAGCAGCTTGGAGGACCCCCAAGAGACCCAGTACTTC.